This TCR beta chain originates from a study of T cell repertoires in cytomegalovirus infection. The wider study: A matching HLA type, together with CMV infection, was signaled by public TCR beta signatures. Study-wide points: HLA-C-restricted CMV clonotypes gave the most frequent clonotype in two of eight donors. The study identified carriers of CMV plus the relevant HLA from cumulative public TCR beta family frequency.

Concerning this clonotype: Its antigen remains unknown.

TCRdb analysed the reads with MiXCR anew, one entry per CDR3 protein. Among over 450,000 distinct CDR3 sequences listed, approximately 10% were seen once. The material sequenced was PBMCs. This TCR was recovered from a human donor in good health (CMV status not recorded). Some clones in this sample may be carry-over from other donors' samples.

The CDR3 DNA is TGTGCCAGCAGCCCAGCTAGCGATCCCGCCTACGAGCAGTACTTC. It specifies CASSPASDPAYEQYF. The chain uses TRBV3-1 and TRBJ2-7; tentative D call: TRBD2 (6 bases). Per the germline V gene, CDR1 is LGHDT and CDR2 is YNNKEL (reference sequence). The CDR3 totals 15 residues. V was cut by 4 bases and J by 2 bases, with 15 bases left in between.